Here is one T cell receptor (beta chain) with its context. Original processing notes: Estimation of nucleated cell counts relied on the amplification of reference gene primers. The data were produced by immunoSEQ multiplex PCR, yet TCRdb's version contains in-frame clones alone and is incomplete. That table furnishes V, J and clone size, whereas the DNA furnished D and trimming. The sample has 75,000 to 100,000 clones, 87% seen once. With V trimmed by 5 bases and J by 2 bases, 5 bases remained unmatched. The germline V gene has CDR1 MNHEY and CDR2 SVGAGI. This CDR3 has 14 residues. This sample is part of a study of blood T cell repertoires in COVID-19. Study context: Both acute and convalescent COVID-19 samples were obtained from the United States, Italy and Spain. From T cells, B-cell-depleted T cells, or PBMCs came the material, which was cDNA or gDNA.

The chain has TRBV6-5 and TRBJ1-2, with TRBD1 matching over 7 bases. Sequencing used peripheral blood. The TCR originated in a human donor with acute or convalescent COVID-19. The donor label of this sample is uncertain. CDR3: CASSRDRANYGYTF. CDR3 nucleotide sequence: TGTGCCAGCAGTCGCGACAGGGCCAACTATGGCTACACCTTC.